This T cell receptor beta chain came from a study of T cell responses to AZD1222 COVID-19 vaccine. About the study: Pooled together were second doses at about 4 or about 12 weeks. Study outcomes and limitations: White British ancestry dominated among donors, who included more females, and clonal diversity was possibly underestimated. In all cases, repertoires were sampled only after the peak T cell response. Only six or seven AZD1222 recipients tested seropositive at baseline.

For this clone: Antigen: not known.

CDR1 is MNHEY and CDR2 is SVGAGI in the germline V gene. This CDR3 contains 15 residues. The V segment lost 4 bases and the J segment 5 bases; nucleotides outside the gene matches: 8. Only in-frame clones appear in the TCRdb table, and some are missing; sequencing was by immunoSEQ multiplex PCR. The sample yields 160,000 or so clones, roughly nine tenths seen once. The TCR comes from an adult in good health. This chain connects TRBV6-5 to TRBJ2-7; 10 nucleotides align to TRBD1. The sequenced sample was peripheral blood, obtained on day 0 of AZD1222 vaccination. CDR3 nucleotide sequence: TGTGCCAGCAGTTCCATCCGGACAGGGGGGAACGAGCAGTACTTC. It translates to CASSSIRTGGNEQYF.